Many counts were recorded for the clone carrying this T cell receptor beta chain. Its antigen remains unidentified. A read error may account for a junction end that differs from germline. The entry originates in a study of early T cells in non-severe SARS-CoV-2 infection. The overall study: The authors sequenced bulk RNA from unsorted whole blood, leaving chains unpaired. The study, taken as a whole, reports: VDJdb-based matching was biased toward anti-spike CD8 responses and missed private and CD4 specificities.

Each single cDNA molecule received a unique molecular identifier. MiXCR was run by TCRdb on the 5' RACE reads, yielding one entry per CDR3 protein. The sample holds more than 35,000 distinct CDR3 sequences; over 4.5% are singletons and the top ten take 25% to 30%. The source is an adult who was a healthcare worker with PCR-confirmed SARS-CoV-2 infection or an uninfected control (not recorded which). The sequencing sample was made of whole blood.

In DNA, the CDR3 is TGCAGTGTTAGACTAGCGGGAGTAGATACGCAGTATTTT. As protein: CSVRLAGVDTQYF. The chain combines TRBV20-1 with TRBJ2-3; 12 nucleotides line up with TRBD2. The CDR3 has 13 residues. Germline assignment: CDR1 DFQATT and CDR2 SNEGSKA (reference sequence).